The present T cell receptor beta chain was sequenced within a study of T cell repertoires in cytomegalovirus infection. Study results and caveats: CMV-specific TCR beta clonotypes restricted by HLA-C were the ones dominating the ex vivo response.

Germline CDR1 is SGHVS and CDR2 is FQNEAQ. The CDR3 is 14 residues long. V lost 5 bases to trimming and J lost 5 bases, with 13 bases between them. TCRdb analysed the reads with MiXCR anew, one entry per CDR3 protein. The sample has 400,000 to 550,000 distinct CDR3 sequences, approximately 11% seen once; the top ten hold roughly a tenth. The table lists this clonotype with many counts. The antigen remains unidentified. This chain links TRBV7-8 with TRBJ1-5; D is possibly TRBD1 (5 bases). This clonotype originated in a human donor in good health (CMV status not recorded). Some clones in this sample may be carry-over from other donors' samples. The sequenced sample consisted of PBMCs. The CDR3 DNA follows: TGTGCCAGCAGCAACACAGGTGGGCATCAGCCCCAGCATTTT. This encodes CASSNTGGHQPQHF.